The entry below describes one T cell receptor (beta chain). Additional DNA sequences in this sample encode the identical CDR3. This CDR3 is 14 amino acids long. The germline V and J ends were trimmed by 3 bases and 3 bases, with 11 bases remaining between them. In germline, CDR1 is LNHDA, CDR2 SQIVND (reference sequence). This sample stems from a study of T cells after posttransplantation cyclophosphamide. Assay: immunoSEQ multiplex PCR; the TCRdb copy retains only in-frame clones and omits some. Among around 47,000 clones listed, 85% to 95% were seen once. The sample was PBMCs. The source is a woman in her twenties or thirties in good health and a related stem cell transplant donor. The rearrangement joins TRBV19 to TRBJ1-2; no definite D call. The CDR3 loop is CASSIRLRDYGYTF. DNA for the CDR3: TGTGCCAGTAGTATCCGACTTCGCGACTATGGCTACACCTTC.